What follows are 26 T cell receptor beta chains derived from one specimen sequenced in a study of shared clonotypes between healthy human individuals. Positive CCR7 selection of CD45RO-negative cells yielded the naive CD8 cells, and terminally differentiated effector memory CD45RA+ cells were excluded. Repertoires were generated with immunoSEQ multiplex PCR, while TCRdb's copy carries only in-frame clones and drops some. The sample has some 2,100,000 clones, just over 90% seen once. The sample comprised naive CD8+ T cells from PBMCs. These receptors originate from a man between 18 and 35 years old in good health. Some clones in this sample may be carry-over from other donors' samples.

As for this clone: In the same sample, other DNA sequences code for this CDR3. This chain connects TRBV6-6 to TRBJ2-1; 10 bases are shared with TRBD2. With V trimmed by 5 bases and J by 4 bases, 5 bases remained unmatched. This CDR3 contains 15 residues. Germline V gene sequence: CDR1 MNHNY, CDR2 SVGAGI (reference sequence). CDR3 amino acids: CASSVAGGPYNEQFF. CDR3 DNA sequence: TGTGCCAGCAGTGTAGCGGGAGGACCGTACAATGAGCAGTTCTTC.

V usage is TRBV10-3 and J usage is TRBJ2-3, with D perhaps matching TRBD1 (7 bases). V was cut by 3 bases and J by 0 bases, with 16 bases left in between. Germline CDR1 reads ENHRY; CDR2 reads SYGVKD. CDR3 length: 17 residues. CDR3: CAISEGGGLASTDTQYF. In DNA form, the CDR3 reads TGTGCCATCAGTGAAGGGGGCGGGCTAGCGAGCACAGATACGCAGTATTTT.

This chain links TRBV15 with TRBJ2-2; 10 bases agree with TRBD1. This CDR3 contains 17 residues. V shed 0 bases and J 5 bases; nucleotides not matched to a gene: 6. Germline V gene lookup returns CDR1 LNHNV and CDR2 YYDKDF (reference sequence). The DNA of the CDR3 is TGTGCCACCAGCAGAGATCTGGGGACAGGGGTAACCGGGGAGCTGTTTTTT. Protein product: CATSRDLGTGVTGELFF.

The J gene is TRBJ1-4, the V gene TRBV30; possible D gene TRBD1, 5 bases. The CDR3 extends over 16 amino acids. V gave up 0 bases and J gave up 6 bases, with 17 bases separating them. Germline CDR1 reads GTSNPN; CDR2 reads SVGIG (reference sequence). CDR3 loop: CAWSVRMAGMDEKLFF. The CDR3 DNA follows: TGTGCCTGGAGTGTACGCATGGCAGGGATGGATGAAAAACTGTTTTTT.

The chain is built from TRBV29-1 and TRBJ2-7; D tentatively fits TRBD1 or TRBD2 (5 bases each). This CDR3 is 11 amino acids long. CDR1 is SQVTM and CDR2 is ANQGSEA in the germline V gene. V was clipped by 6 bases and J by 4 bases, with 10 bases between them. CDR3 in amino acids: CSVVRGYEQYF. DNA of the CDR3: TGCAGCGTAGTGAGGGGATACGAGCAGTACTTC.

V and J are TRBV6-4 and TRBJ2-1; D could derive from TRBD1 or TRBD2 (5 bases each). The CDR3 is made up of 15 amino acids. Germline V lookup: CDR1 MRHNA, CDR2 SNTAGT. V was clipped by 2 bases and J by 8 bases, with 16 bases between them. For the CDR3, the DNA is TGTGCCAGCAGTGACAGTGGGGGATTGGGGCATGAGCAGTTCTTC. Encoded protein: CASSDSGGLGHEQFF.

Note on this clone: Other nucleotide sequences in the sample specify the same CDR3. This chain connects TRBV7-9 to TRBJ2-7; perhaps D is TRBD1 or TRBD2 (5 bases each). Germline values: CDR1 SEHNR, CDR2 FQNEAQ (reference sequence). Trimming shortened V by 3 bases and J by 2 bases, and 8 bases separated the two germline ends. The CDR3 spans 13 residues. For the CDR3, the DNA is TGTGCCAGCAGCTTCGGGGACCCCTACGAGCAGTACTTC. Its protein is CASSFGDPYEQYF.

This clone was observed a single time. The rearrangement joins TRBV4-2 to TRBJ2-7, with 9 bases identical to TRBD1. J gave up 3 bases and V 5 bases, and 8 bases lay outside the gene matches. CDR1 LGHNA and CDR2 YNFKEQ come from the germline V gene. There are 15 residues in the CDR3. CDR3 nucleotides: TGTGCCAGCAGCAGCAAACAGGGGGCGGACTACGAGCAGTACTTC. Translating gives CASSSKQGADYEQYF.

V gene TRBV27 combines with J gene TRBJ1-2, with 7 bases lining up with TRBD1. The CDR3 loop spans 13 amino acids. Losses at the gene ends were 4 bases for V and 8 bases for J; bases not matched to a gene: 7. Germline V gives CDR1 MNHEY, CDR2 SMNVEV (reference sequence). The CDR3 nucleotides are TGTGCCAGCAGTTCGATAGGGACAGTCGGCTACACCTTC. This codes for CASSSIGTVGYTF.

This rearrangement joins TRBV9 to TRBJ2-7, with 11 bases lining up with TRBD1. CDR1 is SGDLS and CDR2 is YYNGEE in the germline V gene. V shed 2 bases and J 2 bases; nucleotides not matched to a gene: 3. The CDR3 runs to 15 residues. CDR3 region: CASSVRDRGTYEQYF. Written as DNA, the CDR3 is TGTGCCAGCAGCGTCCGGGACAGGGGGACCTACGAGCAGTACTTC.

The chain recombines TRBV9 with TRBJ1-5, with D unclear. CDR3 length: 14 residues. Germline V gene data show CDR1 as SGDLS and CDR2 as YYNGEE. Trimming removed 0 bases at V and 4 bases at J, with 8 bases between. This chain's CDR3 is CASSVGPANQPQHF. Written as DNA, the CDR3 is TGTGCCAGCAGCGTAGGGCCAGCAAATCAGCCCCAGCATTTT.

The chain joins TRBV27 to TRBJ2-1; tentative D call: TRBD1 (5 bases). From germline, CDR1 is MNHEY and CDR2 SMNVEV (reference sequence). The CDR3 is 15 amino acids. Trimming shortened V by 5 bases and J by 0 bases, and 11 bases separated the two germline ends. The CDR3 loop is CASSIQVPSYNEQFF. The DNA of the CDR3 is TGTGCCAGCAGTATACAGGTCCCCTCCTACAATGAGCAGTTCTTC.

Here the CDR3 reads CASRPSGGAEYNEQFF. CDR3 DNA: TGTGCCAGCAGACCATCCGGCGGCGCCGAATACAATGAGCAGTTCTTC. The gene calls are TRBV28 and TRBJ2-1; no clear D. There are 16 residues in the CDR3. The germline V gene has CDR1 MDHEN and CDR2 SYDVKM. The V and J ends lost 6 bases and 4 bases respectively, with 19 bases between them.

The CDR3 DNA follows: TGTGCCAGCAGCCGGCCCCCCGGAGGGCTCATTAAAGATACGCAGTATTTT. The encoded protein is CASSRPPGGLIKDTQYF. The chain carries TRBV11-2 and TRBJ2-3; possibly TRBD2 for D (6 bases). The CDR3 consists of 17 residues. Germline values: CDR1 SGHAT, CDR2 FQNNGV. With 5 bases removed from V and 5 bases from J, the gap between germline ends came to 23 bases.

V and J are TRBV28 and TRBJ2-3; 7 bases are shared with TRBD1. The CDR3 is 18 residues long. V lost 5 bases, J lost 1 base, and 15 bases stayed unmatched. CDR1 is MDHEN, CDR2 SYDVKM, per germline. The CDR3 region has the DNA TGTGCCAGCAGTACCGTAGAGGGGGCTCCCGTGGGCACAGATACGCAGTATTTT. Translation gives CASSTVEGAPVGTDTQYF.

The rearrangement links TRBV19 to TRBJ1-5, with D possibly matching TRBD1 (5 bases). Trimming shortened V by 3 bases and J by 7 bases, and 10 bases separated the two germline ends. The CDR3 consists of 13 residues. CDR1 is LNHDA, CDR2 SQIVND, per germline (reference sequence). CDR3 region: CASSIFQGQPQHF. CDR3 in DNA: TGTGCCAGTAGTATTTTTCAGGGCCAGCCCCAGCATTTT. The full variable domain, completed using reference TRBV19 and TRBJ1-5, is DGGITQSPKYLFRKEGQNVTLSCEQNLNHDAMYWYRQDPGQGLRLIYYSQIVNDFQKGDIAEGYSVSREKKESFPLTVTSAQKNPTAFYLCASSIFQGQPQHFGDGTRLSIL.

The chain combines TRBV11-2 with TRBJ2-1, with 8 positions matching TRBD1. The CDR3 has 16 amino acids. Per the germline V gene, CDR1 is SGHAT and CDR2 is FQNNGV. The trim removed 1 base at V and 5 bases at J, leaving 7 bases unmatched. This CDR3 is CASSLGDRSLHNEQFF. DNA for the CDR3: TGTGCCAGCAGCTTAGGGGACAGGAGTCTGCACAATGAGCAGTTCTTC. Together with reference TRBV11-2 and TRBJ2-1, the CDR3 gives the full variable domain: EAGVAQSPRYKIIEKRQSVAFWCNPISGHATLYWYQQILGQGPKLLIQFQNNGVVDDSQLPKDRFSAERLKGVDSTLKIQPAKLEDSAVYLCASSLGDRSLHNEQFFGPGTRLTVL.

This chain uses TRBV5-4 with TRBJ1-1; D might be TRBD1 (6 bases). The germline V and J ends were trimmed by 4 bases and 5 bases, with 15 bases remaining between them. CDR1 is SGHNT, CDR2 YYREEE, per germline (reference sequence). This CDR3 comprises 14 residues. The CDR3 DNA reads as TGTGCCAGCAGCGTAACAGGGAGCGGGACTGAAGCTTTCTTT. It translates to CASSVTGSGTEAFF.

This chain joins TRBV19 and TRBJ1-2; 8 bases fit TRBD1. The CDR3 has 13 amino acids. Germline-derived CDR1 and CDR2 are LNHDA and SQIVND (reference sequence). Unmatched junction bases numbered 5, after V lost 7 bases and J lost 4 bases. CDR3: CASTPDRGYGYTF. In DNA, the CDR3 is TGTGCCAGTACCCCAGACAGGGGCTATGGCTACACCTTC.

This sequence joins TRBV5-1 and TRBJ2-4; 10 positions match TRBD2. The CDR3 is made up of 15 amino acids. Trimming cost V 4 bases and J 8 bases; bases outside gene matches: 9. Germline V gene data show CDR1 as SGHRS and CDR2 as YFSETQ. The DNA of the CDR3 is TGCGCCAGCAGCAGCGGACTAGCGGAAAGGGACATTCAGTACTTC. Protein sequence: CASSSGLAERDIQYF.

V and J are TRBV10-1 and TRBJ2-2; the match to TRBD2 covers 13 bases. CDR3 length equals 17 residues. J lost 3 bases, V lost 3 bases, and 4 bases had no gene match. Germline CDR1 reads WNHNN; CDR2 reads SYGVQD (reference sequence). The CDR3 loop is CASSDPGLAGYTGELFF. The CDR3 bases are TGCGCCAGCAGTGATCCGGGACTAGCGGGATACACCGGGGAGCTGTTTTTT.

In regard to this clone: The same CDR3 arises from other DNA sequences in this sample as well. V gene TRBV4-3 combines with J gene TRBJ2-4; no clear D gene. CDR1 is LGHNA and CDR2 is YSLEER in the germline V gene. The CDR3 covers 14 residues. Trimming shortened V by 1 base and J by 0 bases, and 4 bases separated the two germline ends. CDR3 sequence: CASSQGLAKNIQYF. CDR3 DNA sequence: TGCGCCAGCAGCCAAGGACTAGCCAAAAACATTCAGTACTTC.

The chain joins TRBV5-8 to TRBJ1-5; 7 nucleotides line up with TRBD1. Germline V gene sequence: CDR1 SGHTS, CDR2 YDEGEE. The CDR3 is 15 amino acids. V was clipped by 4 bases and J by 6 bases; unmatched bases: 10. CDR3 in amino acids: CASSHSRTGFQPQHF. The CDR3 bases are TGTGCCAGCAGCCATTCGCGGACAGGATTTCAGCCCCAGCATTTT.

The chain has TRBV23-1 and TRBJ2-1, with D possibly being TRBD2 (6 bases). TRBV23-1 carries the ORF label, with uncertain function. The CDR3 runs to 19 residues. The V end was cut by 8 bases, the J end by 0 bases, with 26 bases between. CDR3 protein: CASRPQDSGPSFSYNEQFF. The CDR3 region has the DNA TGCGCCAGCCGACCCCAGGATAGCGGACCTAGTTTCTCCTACAATGAGCAGTTCTTC.

This sequence joins TRBV18 and TRBJ2-1, with 11 bases lining up with TRBD2. The junction had 11 bases not matched to a gene; V was cut back by 0 bases and J by 7 bases. CDR1 and CDR2 (germline): KGHSH, LQKENI. This CDR3 comprises 18 residues. CDR3 nucleotides: TGTGCCAGCTCACCACCGGGGGTAGCGGGAGGGCCCGGAAATGAGCAGTTCTTC. It yields the protein CASSPPGVAGGPGNEQFF.

The chain is built from TRBV28 and TRBJ2-7; the D gene is possibly TRBD2 (6 bases). The V and J ends lost 7 bases and 5 bases respectively, with 12 bases between them. The CDR3 loop spans 12 amino acids. Germline CDR1 is MDHEN and CDR2 is SYDVKM. CDR3 coding DNA: TGTGCCAGCATCTCTGGGGGGAACGAGCAGTACTTC. Its translation is CASISGGNEQYF. Drawing the rest from reference TRBV28 and TRBJ2-7, the complete variable domain is DVKVTQSSRYLVKRTGEKVFLECVQDMDHENMFWYRQDPGLGLRLIYFSYDVKMKEKGDIPEGYSVSREKKERFSLILESASTNQTSMYLCASISGGNEQYFGPGTRLTVT.